This T cell receptor beta chain came from a study of blood T cell repertoires in COVID-19. Study overall: The analysed material was cDNA or gDNA that came from T cells, B-cell-depleted T cells, or PBMCs.

The age range of participants was about 18 to 95 years, with residence in under 30 US areas. Participants had their cohort set by participant-reported clinical history. The method was immunoSEQ multiplex PCR; TCRdb's version includes in-frame clones alone and lacks a portion of them. The table records under 300,000 clones, approximately 91% of them present only once. The V and J ends lost 3 bases and 6 bases, in that order; junction bases with no gene match: 2. Germline CDR1 reads SGHVS; CDR2 reads FNYEAQ. CDR3 length: 13 residues. The rearrangement links TRBV7-6 to TRBJ2-1; 7 nucleotides align to TRBD1. Material for sequencing was PBMCs or T cells enriched from blood (not recorded which). The clonotype comes from a woman between 40 and 50 years old who had recovered from COVID-19. The CDR3 is CASSFSGGNEQFF. CDR3 nucleotides: TGTGCCAGCAGCTTCTCAGGGGGCAATGAGCAGTTCTTC.